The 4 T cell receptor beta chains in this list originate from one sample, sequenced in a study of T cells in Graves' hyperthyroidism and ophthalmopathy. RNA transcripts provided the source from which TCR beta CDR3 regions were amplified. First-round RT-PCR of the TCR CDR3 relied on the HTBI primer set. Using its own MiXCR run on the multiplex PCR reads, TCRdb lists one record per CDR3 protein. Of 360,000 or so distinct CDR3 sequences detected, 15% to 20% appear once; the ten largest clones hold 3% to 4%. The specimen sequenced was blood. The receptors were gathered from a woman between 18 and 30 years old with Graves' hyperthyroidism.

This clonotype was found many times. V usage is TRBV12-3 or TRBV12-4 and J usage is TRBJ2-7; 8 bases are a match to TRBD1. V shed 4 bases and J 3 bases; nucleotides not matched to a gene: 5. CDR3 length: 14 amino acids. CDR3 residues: CASSSGTGNYEQYF. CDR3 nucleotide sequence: TGTGCCAGCAGTTCCGGGACAGGTAACTACGAGCAGTACTTC.

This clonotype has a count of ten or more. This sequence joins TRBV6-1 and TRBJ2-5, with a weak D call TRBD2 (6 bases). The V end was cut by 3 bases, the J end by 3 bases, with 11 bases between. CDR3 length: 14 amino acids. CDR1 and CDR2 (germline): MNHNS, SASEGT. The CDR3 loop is CASSEWDFKETQYF. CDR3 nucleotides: TGTGCCAGCAGTGAGTGGGACTTTAAAGAGACCCAGTACTTC.

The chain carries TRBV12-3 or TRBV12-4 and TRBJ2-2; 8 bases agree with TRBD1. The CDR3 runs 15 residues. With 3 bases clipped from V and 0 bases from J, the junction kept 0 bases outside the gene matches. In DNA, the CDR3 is TGTGCCAGCAGTTTGGACAGGGCGAACACCGGGGAGCTGTTTTTT. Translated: CASSLDRANTGELFF.

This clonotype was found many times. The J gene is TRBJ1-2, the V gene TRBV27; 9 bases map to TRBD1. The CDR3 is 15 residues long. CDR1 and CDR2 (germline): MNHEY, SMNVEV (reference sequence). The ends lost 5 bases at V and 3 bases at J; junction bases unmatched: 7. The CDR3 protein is CASSPNRGRDYGYTF. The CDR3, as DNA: TGTGCCAGCAGTCCAAACAGGGGGCGTGACTATGGCTACACCTTC.